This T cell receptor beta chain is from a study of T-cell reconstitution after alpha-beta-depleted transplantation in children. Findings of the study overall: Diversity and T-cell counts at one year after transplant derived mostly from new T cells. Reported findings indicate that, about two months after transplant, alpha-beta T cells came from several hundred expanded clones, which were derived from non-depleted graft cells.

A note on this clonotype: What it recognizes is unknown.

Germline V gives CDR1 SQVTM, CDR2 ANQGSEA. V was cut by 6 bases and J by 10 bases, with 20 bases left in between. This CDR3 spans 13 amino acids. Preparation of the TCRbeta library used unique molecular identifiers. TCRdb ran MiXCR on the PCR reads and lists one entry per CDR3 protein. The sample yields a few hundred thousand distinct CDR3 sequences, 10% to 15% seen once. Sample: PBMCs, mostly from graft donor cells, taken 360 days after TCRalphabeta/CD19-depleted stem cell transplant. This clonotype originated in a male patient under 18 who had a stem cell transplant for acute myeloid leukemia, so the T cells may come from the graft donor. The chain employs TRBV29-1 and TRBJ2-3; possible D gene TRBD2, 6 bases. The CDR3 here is CSVQEGAPPPQYF. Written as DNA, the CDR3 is TGCAGCGTCCAGGAGGGCGCACCACCACCGCAGTATTTT.